This entry features one TCR beta chain sequence. Its antigen is as yet unknown. This record belongs to a study of cytomegalovirus exposure and HLA in healthy donors. General study findings and limits: For cytomegalovirus status, the classifier reportedly gave diagnoses with high specificity and sensitivity. A list of 150 or so TCR beta chains associated with cytomegalovirus was given.

The assay was immunoSEQ multiplex PCR, and TCRdb's table has in-frame clones only and misses some. This table holds under 250,000 clones, more than 75% found once. While the first cohort had hundreds of subjects, the donors belonged to the separate validation cohort of over a hundred subjects. Germline V gene sequence: CDR1 SGHRS, CDR2 YFSETQ. Trimming stripped 2 bases from V and 0 bases from J, with 9 bases between. The CDR3 has 15 amino acids. The gene calls are TRBV5-1 and TRBJ1-5; D gene ambiguous. The clonotype comes from a woman between 18 and 29 years old in good health and CMV-seropositive. Specimen: PBMCs. The CDR3 region has the DNA TGCGCCAGCAGCTTAACAGACTATAGCAATCAGCCCCAGCATTTT. Protein sequence: CASSLTDYSNQPQHF.